The 27 T cell receptor beta chains listed next were all sequenced from one sample in a study of blood T cell repertoires in COVID-19. The data were produced by immunoSEQ multiplex PCR, yet TCRdb's version contains in-frame clones alone and is incomplete. The table records approximately 200,000 clones, roughly 94% of them present only once. The specimen sequenced was peripheral blood. The receptors here all came from a man younger than 45 with COVID-19, enrolled during active disease.

The gene calls are TRBV3-1 (or the pseudogene TRBV3-2) and TRBJ1-4, with TRBD1 matching over 9 bases. The CDR3 contains 15 residues. The trim removed 4 bases at V and 7 bases at J, leaving 7 bases unmatched. CDR1 and CDR2 (germline): LGHDT, YNNKEL (reference sequence). CDR3 region: CASSPPGQGGEKLFF. Here the CDR3 DNA reads TGTGCCAGCAGCCCGCCGGGACAGGGTGGTGAAAAACTGTTTTTT.

This sequence joins TRBV4-1 and TRBJ2-1; 8 nucleotides match TRBD2. There are 15 residues in the CDR3. CDR1 and CDR2 (germline): MGHRA, YSYEKL. V was pared by 0 bases and J by 8 bases, with 6 bases of the junction left unmatched. The CDR3 reads CASSQDLTSDYEQFF. The CDR3 DNA sequence: TGCGCCAGCAGCCAAGATTTGACTAGCGACTATGAGCAGTTCTTC.

The J gene is TRBJ2-2, the V gene TRBV5-1, with 11 bases lining up with TRBD2. Germline V gene data show CDR1 as SGHRS and CDR2 as YFSETQ. J lost 2 bases, V lost 1 base, and 7 bases had no gene match. The CDR3 sequence is 18 residues long. The CDR3 loop reads CASSLLLAGGLNTGELFF. CDR3 nucleotides: TGCGCCAGCAGCTTGCTCCTAGCGGGGGGCCTCAACACCGGGGAGCTGTTTTTT.

This clone was counted a single time. V usage is TRBV6-6 and J usage is TRBJ2-7; D possibly corresponds to TRBD1 (6 bases). Trimming stripped 0 bases from V and 2 bases from J, with 11 bases between. CDR3 size: 15 residues. Germline V gene lookup returns CDR1 MNHNY and CDR2 SVGAGI (reference sequence). CDR3 protein: CASSYSARGTYEQYF. The CDR3 DNA follows: TGTGCCAGCAGTTACTCGGCCAGGGGTACCTACGAGCAGTACTTC.

The chain employs TRBV11-2 and TRBJ2-7; D is unresolved. This CDR3 contains 15 residues. V was pared by 1 base and J by 0 bases, with 10 bases between. CDR1 is SGHAT and CDR2 is FQNNGV in the germline V gene. DNA for the CDR3: TGTGCCAGCAGCTTAGTAACTGATAGCTCCTACGAGCAGTACTTC. Encoded protein: CASSLVTDSSYEQYF.

This chain connects TRBV5-5 to TRBJ1-3, with a tentative D call TRBD1 (6 bases). V dropped 4 bases and J dropped 4 bases, with 15 bases sitting between them. The V gene's germline CDR1 is SGHKS and CDR2 YYEKEE (reference sequence). The CDR3 extends over 15 amino acids. CDR3 sequence: CASSPGPGAGNTIYF. The DNA of the CDR3 is TGTGCCAGCAGCCCCGGTCCAGGGGCGGGAAACACCATATATTTT.

The rearrangement joins TRBV10-3 to TRBJ2-1, with 13 bases identical to TRBD2. Trimming took 6 bases from V and 10 from J; bases not matched to a gene: 9. There are 15 residues in the CDR3. Germline assignment: CDR1 ENHRY and CDR2 SYGVKD. Here the CDR3 DNA reads TGTGCCATCAGAACAACTAGCGGGGGGGCTAAGGAGCAGTTCTTC. It translates to CAIRTTSGGAKEQFF.

This sequence joins TRBV10-3 and TRBJ1-2; D may be TRBD1 (6 bases). The CDR3 has 13 amino acids. Germline V gene sequence: CDR1 ENHRY, CDR2 SYGVKD. V lost 5 bases and J lost 2, with 9 bases in between. The CDR3 DNA follows: TGTGCCATCAGTTCGGACAGAAACTATGGCTACACCTTC. Translation: CAISSDRNYGYTF.

V usage is TRBV12-3 or TRBV12-4 and J usage is TRBJ1-5; TRBD1 agrees at 7 bases. The V and J ends lost 4 bases and 6 bases, in that order; junction bases with no gene match: 3. This CDR3 region has 13 residues. DNA for the CDR3: TGTGCCAGCAGTTCATACAGGGGTCAGCCCCAGCATTTT. Residues: CASSSYRGQPQHF.

The chain combines TRBV27 with TRBJ1-2; D unclear. The CDR3 is 13 amino acids. V dropped 3 bases and J dropped 4 bases, with 9 bases sitting between them. Germline V lookup: CDR1 MNHEY, CDR2 SMNVEV (reference sequence). CDR3 protein: CASSLNAVYGYTF. The CDR3 nucleotides read TGTGCCAGCAGTTTGAACGCGGTCTATGGCTACACCTTC.

The CDR3 DNA is TGTGCCAGCCGTAGACAGGGCGGGGACACAGATACGCAGTATTTT. Its protein is CASRRQGGDTDTQYF. The V and J genes are TRBV6-5 and TRBJ2-3; a weak D match, TRBD1 (7 bases). From germline, CDR1 is MNHEY and CDR2 SVGAGI. Trimming shortened V by 8 bases and J by 2 bases, and 17 bases separated the two germline ends. CDR3 length equals 15 residues.

The rearrangement joins TRBV19 to TRBJ2-3; D remains ambiguous. V was clipped by 3 bases and J by 4 bases, with 8 bases between them. The CDR3 sequence is 13 residues long. CDR1 is LNHDA, CDR2 SQIVND, per germline (reference sequence). Here the CDR3 DNA reads TGTGCCAGTAGTATCCCACAAGCAGATACGCAGTATTTT. Translation: CASSIPQADTQYF.

The chain joins TRBV7-2 to TRBJ2-7, with 9 nucleotides matching TRBD1. V lost 1 base, J lost 3 bases, and 4 bases stayed unmatched. The CDR3 is made up of 15 amino acids. The germline V gene has CDR1 SGHTA and CDR2 FQGNSA. The CDR3 here is CASSLVTGGSYEQYF. The DNA of the CDR3 is TGTGCCAGCAGCTTAGTTACAGGGGGCAGCTACGAGCAGTACTTC.

The chain combines TRBV7-3 with TRBJ2-1, with 7 bases aligning to TRBD2. Germline trimming cut 5 bases from V and 0 bases from J; bases unmatched to any gene: 4. CDR3 length: 15 residues. Germline V lookup: CDR1 SGHTA, CDR2 FQGTGA. In DNA form, the CDR3 reads TGTGCCAGCAGCCCGCGGGGGAGCTCCTACAATGAGCAGTTCTTC. Translating gives CASSPRGSSYNEQFF.

The V and J genes are TRBV10-3 and TRBJ1-2, with TRBD1 matching 8 bases. The CDR3 consists of 15 residues. J lost 5 bases, V lost 0 bases, and 5 bases had no gene match. CDR1 and CDR2 (germline): ENHRY, SYGVKD. This chain's CDR3 is CAISESSGGSYGYTF. The DNA of the CDR3 is TGTGCCATCAGTGAGTCGTCAGGGGGCTCATATGGCTACACCTTC.

The chain combines TRBV6-2 or TRBV6-3 with TRBJ1-2; D possibly corresponds to TRBD1 (5 bases). The CDR3 is 11 residues long. V was clipped by 6 bases and J by 4 bases, with 6 bases between them. Germline CDR1 and CDR2: MNHEY and SVGEGT. DNA of the CDR3: TGTGCCAGCAGCGACAGCTATGGCTACACCTTC. Protein sequence: CASSDSYGYTF.

The chain carries TRBV3-1 (or the pseudogene TRBV3-2) and TRBJ1-6; D gene unclear. The germline gives CDR1 LGHDT, CDR2 YNNKEL (reference sequence). The V end was cut by 3 bases, the J end by 9 bases, with 12 bases between. The CDR3 totals 14 residues. The CDR3 is CASSQVSPGSPLHF. CDR3 nucleotides: TGTGCCAGCAGCCAGGTATCGCCAGGTTCACCCCTCCACTTT.

The chain has TRBV19 and TRBJ2-3; D perhaps matches TRBD1 (5 bases). This CDR3 has 15 amino acids. Germline CDR1 is LNHDA and CDR2 is SQIVND (reference sequence). Trimming removed 6 bases from V and 0 bases from J, with 13 bases in between. The CDR3 bases are TGTGCCAGTAGAGAGACAGAGGTTAGCACAGATACGCAGTATTTT. Translated, it gives CASRETEVSTDTQYF. The whole variable domain, filled in from reference TRBV19 and TRBJ2-3, reads DGGITQSPKYLFRKEGQNVTLSCEQNLNHDAMYWYRQDPGQGLRLIYYSQIVNDFQKGDIAEGYSVSREKKESFPLTVTSAQKNPTAFYLCASRETEVSTDTQYFGPGTRLTVL.

This chain links TRBV6-1 with TRBJ2-7; 9 positions agree with TRBD2. The CDR3 is made up of 16 amino acids. Germline V CDR1 and CDR2: MNHNS, SASEGT. Trimming cost V 1 base and J 4 bases; bases outside gene matches: 8. The CDR3 DNA reads as TGTGCCAGCAGTGAAGTAGGTAGCGGGGGAGGGTACGAGCAGTACTTC. It is translated as CASSEVGSGGGYEQYF.

V and J are TRBV5-1 and TRBJ2-7; 10 bases agree with TRBD1. The CDR3 contains 14 residues. V lost 5 bases, J lost 4 bases, and 6 bases stayed unmatched. Per germline, CDR1 SGHRS and CDR2 YFSETQ. CDR3 region: CASRPGTGEYEQYF. DNA of the CDR3: TGCGCCAGCAGGCCCGGGACAGGGGAATACGAGCAGTACTTC.

The chain is built from TRBV10-2 and TRBJ2-4, with 8 bases aligning to TRBD1. J was trimmed by 7 bases and V by 6 bases; bases with no gene match: 8. This CDR3 has 14 amino acids. CDR1 WSHSY and CDR2 SAAADI come from the germline V gene. The CDR3 sequence: CASRGQGAHNIQYF. The CDR3 coding sequence is TGCGCCAGCAGGGGTCAGGGGGCGCATAACATTCAGTACTTC.

V is TRBV19 and J is TRBJ1-1; tentatively, D is TRBD1 (6 bases). The CDR3 sequence is 17 residues long. V lost 7 bases and J 6 bases, leaving 27 bases between the germline ends. Germline V lookup: CDR1 LNHDA, CDR2 SQIVND (reference sequence). The chain's CDR3 is CASKLGRGRGESPEAFF. The CDR3 nucleotides read TGTGCCAGTAAACTGGGGCGAGGCAGGGGCGAGAGCCCTGAAGCTTTCTTT.

The chain uses TRBV6-5 and TRBJ2-3; D perhaps matches TRBD1 (5 bases). Germline V gives CDR1 MNHEY, CDR2 SVGAGI. Trimming took off 5 bases at V and 0 bases at J, with 9 bases between the two ends. The CDR3 length is 14 residues. The CDR3 DNA sequence: TGTGCCAGCAGTCCGACAGCTAGCACAGATACGCAGTATTTT. It yields the protein CASSPTASTDTQYF.

This sequence joins TRBV25-1 and TRBJ2-5; tentative D call: TRBD1 (6 bases). Germline assignment: CDR1 MGHDK and CDR2 SYGVNS. CDR3 length: 14 amino acids. V was cut by 4 bases and J by 2 bases, with 11 bases left in between. The CDR3 protein is CASSVAGAQETQYF. CDR3 coding DNA: TGTGCCAGCAGTGTCGCAGGGGCACAAGAGACCCAGTACTTC.

The chain couples TRBV18 to TRBJ1-2, with 8 bases aligning to TRBD1. V gave up 6 bases and J gave up 4 bases; unmatched junction bases: 10. Germline V gene data show CDR1 as KGHSH and CDR2 as LQKENI. The CDR3 is made up of 15 amino acids. DNA of the CDR3: TGTGCCAGCTCGCCAACGGAAGGACAGGGCTATGGCTACACCTTC. Its protein is CASSPTEGQGYGYTF.

This chain joins TRBV9 and TRBJ2-1, with 9 nucleotides matching TRBD1. The V segment lost 0 bases and the J segment 5 bases; nucleotides outside the gene matches: 3. The CDR3 extends over 15 amino acids. Germline V gives CDR1 SGDLS, CDR2 YYNGEE. Written as DNA, the CDR3 is TGTGCCAGCAGCGTAGACTGGACAGGGGACAATGAGCAGTTCTTC. Protein sequence: CASSVDWTGDNEQFF.

V and J are TRBV9 and TRBJ1-2; TRBD1 is a possible D gene (6 bases). This CDR3 spans 13 amino acids. The germline V and J ends were trimmed by 7 bases and 1 base, with 11 bases remaining between them. The germline gives CDR1 SGDLS, CDR2 YYNGEE. CDR3 in amino acids: CASGRDNNYGYTF. In nucleotides, the CDR3 is TGTGCCAGCGGCCGGGACAATAACTATGGCTACACCTTC.